This T cell receptor beta chain was identified in a study of T cell responses to AZD1222 COVID-19 vaccine. Study-wide findings and caveats: Of spike-specific TCRs, nearly half reportedly target regions left unmutated in variants.

The method was immunoSEQ multiplex PCR; TCRdb's version includes in-frame clones alone and lacks a portion of them. The data show more than 90,000 clones, roughly 89% seen once. Comment on this clone: What it binds is not known.

The ends were cut back, 1 base at V and 8 bases at J, with 13 bases in the middle. The CDR3 spans 14 residues. Germline V gene sequence: CDR1 LNHNV, CDR2 YYDKDF (reference sequence). Sequenced material: peripheral blood, taken 28 days after the second AZD1222 dose. The chain is built from TRBV15 and TRBJ2-3; the D gene is possibly TRBD2 (6 bases). This receptor was obtained from an adult who received the AZD1222 COVID-19 vaccine. The CDR3 here is CATSRGGALGTQYF. The CDR3 DNA follows: TGTGCCACCAGCAGAGGCGGGGCCCTTGGTACGCAGTATTTT.